This T cell receptor (beta chain) was identified during a study of CD8+ T cells in alopecia areata. Study background: Tofacitinib treatment spanned 6 to 18 months, with 6 months off drug afterward.

The CDR3 extends over 14 amino acids. Extracted from the samples, RNA was reverse transcribed into cDNA to serve as the sequencing template. Sequencing was performed with immunoSEQ multiplex PCR; in TCRdb, only in-frame clones are kept and a portion is missing. This table has 45,000 to 70,000 clones, almost 97% appearing once. Sorting of CD4+ and CD8+ T cells was performed on PBMCs. The origin of this receptor is a human donor with alopecia areata. The chain recombines TRBV21-1 with TRBJ2-7. TRBV21-1 is an annotated pseudogene. The sample in question was CD8+ T cells sorted from blood, obtained at week 0. The CDR3 region has the DNA TGTGCCAGCAGCAAAGTGTCGGCCACCAACGAGCAGTACTTC. Translation: CASSKVSATNEQYF.